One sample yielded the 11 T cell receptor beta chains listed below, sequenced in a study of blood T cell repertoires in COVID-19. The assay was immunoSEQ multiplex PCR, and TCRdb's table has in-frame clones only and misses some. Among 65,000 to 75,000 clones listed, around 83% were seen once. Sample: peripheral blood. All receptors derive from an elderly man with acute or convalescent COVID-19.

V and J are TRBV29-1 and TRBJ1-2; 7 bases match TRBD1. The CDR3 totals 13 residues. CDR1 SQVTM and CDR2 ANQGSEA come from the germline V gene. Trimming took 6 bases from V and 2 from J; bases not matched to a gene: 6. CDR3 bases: TGCAGCGTAGACAGGGACTTAAACTATGGCTACACCTTC. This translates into CSVDRDLNYGYTF.

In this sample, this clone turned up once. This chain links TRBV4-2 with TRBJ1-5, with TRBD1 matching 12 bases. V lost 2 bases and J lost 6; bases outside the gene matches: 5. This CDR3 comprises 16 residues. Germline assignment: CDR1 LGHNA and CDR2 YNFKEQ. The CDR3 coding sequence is TGTGCCAGCAGCCAACCGGGACAGGGGGCGAGTCAGCCCCAGCATTTT. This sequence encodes CASSQPGQGASQPQHF.

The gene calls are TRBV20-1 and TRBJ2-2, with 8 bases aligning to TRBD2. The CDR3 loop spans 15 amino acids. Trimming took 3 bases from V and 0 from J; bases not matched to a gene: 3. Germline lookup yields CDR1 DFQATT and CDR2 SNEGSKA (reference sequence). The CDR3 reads CSASYSGANTGELFF. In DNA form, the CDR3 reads TGCAGTGCTAGTTATAGCGGGGCGAACACCGGGGAGCTGTTTTTT.

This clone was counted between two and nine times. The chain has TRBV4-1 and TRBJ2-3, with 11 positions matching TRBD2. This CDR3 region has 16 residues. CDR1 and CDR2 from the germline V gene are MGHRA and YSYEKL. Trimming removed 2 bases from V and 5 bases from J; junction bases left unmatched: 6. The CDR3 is CASSQTTSGSGDTQYF. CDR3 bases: TGCGCCAGCAGCCAAACTACTAGCGGGAGTGGAGATACGCAGTATTTT.

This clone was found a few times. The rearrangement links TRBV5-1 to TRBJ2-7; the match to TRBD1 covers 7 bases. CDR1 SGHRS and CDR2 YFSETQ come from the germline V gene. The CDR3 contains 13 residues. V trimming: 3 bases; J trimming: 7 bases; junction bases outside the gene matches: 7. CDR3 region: CASSWGTAQEQYF. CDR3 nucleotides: TGCGCCAGCAGCTGGGGGACAGCCCAGGAGCAGTACTTC. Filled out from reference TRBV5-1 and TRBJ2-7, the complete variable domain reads KAGVTQTPRYLIKTRGQQVTLSCSPISGHRSVSWYQQTPGQGLQFLFEYFSETQRNKGNFPGRFSGRQFSNSRSEMNVSTLELGDSALYLCASSWGTAQEQYFGPGTRLTVT.

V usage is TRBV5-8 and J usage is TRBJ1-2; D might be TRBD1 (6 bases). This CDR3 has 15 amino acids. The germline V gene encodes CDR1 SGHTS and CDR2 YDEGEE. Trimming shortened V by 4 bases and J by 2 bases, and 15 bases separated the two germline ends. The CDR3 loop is CASSLDNTGNYGYTF. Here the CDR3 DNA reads TGTGCCAGCAGCCTAGACAATACAGGGAACTATGGCTACACCTTC.

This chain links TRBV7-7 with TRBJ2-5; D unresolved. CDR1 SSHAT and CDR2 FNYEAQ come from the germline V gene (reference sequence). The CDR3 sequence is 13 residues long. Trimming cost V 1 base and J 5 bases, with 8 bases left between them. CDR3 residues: CASSLGQLETQYF. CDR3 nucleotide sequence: TGTGCCAGCAGCTTAGGGCAGTTGGAGACCCAGTACTTC.

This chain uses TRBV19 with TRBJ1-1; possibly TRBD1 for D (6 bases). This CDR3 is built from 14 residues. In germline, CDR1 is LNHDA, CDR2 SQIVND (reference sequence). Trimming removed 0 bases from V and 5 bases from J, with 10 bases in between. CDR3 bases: TGTGCCAGTAGTATAGAGGGGGCGAGGACTGAAGCTTTCTTT. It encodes CASSIEGARTEAFF.

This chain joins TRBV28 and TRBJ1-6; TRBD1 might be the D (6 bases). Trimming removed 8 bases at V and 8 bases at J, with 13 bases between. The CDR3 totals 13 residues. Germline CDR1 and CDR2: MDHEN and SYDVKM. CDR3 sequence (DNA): TGTGCCAGCCGAAGAGGGGGGGATTCACCCCTCCACTTT. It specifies CASRRGGDSPLHF.

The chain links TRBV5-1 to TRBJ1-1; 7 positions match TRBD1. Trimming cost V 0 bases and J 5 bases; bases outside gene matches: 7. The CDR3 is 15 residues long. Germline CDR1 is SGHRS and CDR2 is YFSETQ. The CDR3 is CASSLVPGGDTEAFF. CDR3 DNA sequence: TGCGCCAGCAGCTTGGTCCCAGGGGGTGATACTGAAGCTTTCTTT. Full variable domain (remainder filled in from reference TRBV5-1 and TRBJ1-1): KAGVTQTPRYLIKTRGQQVTLSCSPISGHRSVSWYQQTPGQGLQFLFEYFSETQRNKGNFPGRFSGRQFSNSRSEMNVSTLELGDSALYLCASSLVPGGDTEAFFGQGTRLTVV.

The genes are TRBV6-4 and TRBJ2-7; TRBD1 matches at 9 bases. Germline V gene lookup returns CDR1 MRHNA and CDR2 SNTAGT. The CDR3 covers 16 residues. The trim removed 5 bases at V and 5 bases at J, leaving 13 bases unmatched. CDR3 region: CASSPTTGGNIHEQYF. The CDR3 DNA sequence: TGTGCCAGCAGTCCAACTACAGGGGGCAATATCCACGAGCAGTACTTC.